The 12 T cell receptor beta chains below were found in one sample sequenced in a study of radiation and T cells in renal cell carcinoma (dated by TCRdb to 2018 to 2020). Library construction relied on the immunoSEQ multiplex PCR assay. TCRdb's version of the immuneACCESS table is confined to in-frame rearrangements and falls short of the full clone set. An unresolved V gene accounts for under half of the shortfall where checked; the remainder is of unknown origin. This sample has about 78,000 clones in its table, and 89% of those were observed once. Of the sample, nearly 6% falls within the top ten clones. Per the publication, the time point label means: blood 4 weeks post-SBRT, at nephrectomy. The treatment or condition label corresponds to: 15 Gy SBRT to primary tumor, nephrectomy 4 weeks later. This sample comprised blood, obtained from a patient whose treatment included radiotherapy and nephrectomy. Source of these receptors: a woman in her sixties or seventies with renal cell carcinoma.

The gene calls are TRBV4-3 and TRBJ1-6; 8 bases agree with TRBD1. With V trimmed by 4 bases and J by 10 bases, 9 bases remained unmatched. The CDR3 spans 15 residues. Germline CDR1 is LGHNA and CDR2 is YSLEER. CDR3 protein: CASSPGQGIKSPLHF. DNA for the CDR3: TGCGCCAGCAGCCCCGGACAGGGAATAAAATCACCCCTCCACTTT.

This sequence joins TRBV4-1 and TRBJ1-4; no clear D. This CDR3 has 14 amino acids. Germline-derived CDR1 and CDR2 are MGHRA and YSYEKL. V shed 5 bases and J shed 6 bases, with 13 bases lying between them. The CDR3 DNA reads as TGCGCCAGCAGCTCGGCCAGGACCGATGAAAAACTGTTTTTT. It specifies CASSSARTDEKLFF.

CDR3 protein: CASSQQGEGGYTF. CDR3 bases: TGCGCCAGCAGCCAGCAGGGGGAGGGTGGCTACACCTTC. This chain uses TRBV4-1 with TRBJ1-2; 7 nucleotides match TRBD1. The ends lost 3 bases at V and 7 bases at J; junction bases unmatched: 5. The CDR3 loop spans 13 amino acids. Germline loops: CDR1 MGHRA, CDR2 YSYEKL.

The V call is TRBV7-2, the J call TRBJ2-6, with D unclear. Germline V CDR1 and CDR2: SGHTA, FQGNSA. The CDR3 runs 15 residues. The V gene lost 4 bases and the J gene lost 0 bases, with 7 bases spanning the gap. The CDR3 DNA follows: TGTGCCAGCAGCTCCCCCCGCTCTGGGGCCAACGTCCTGACTTTC. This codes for CASSSPRSGANVLTF.

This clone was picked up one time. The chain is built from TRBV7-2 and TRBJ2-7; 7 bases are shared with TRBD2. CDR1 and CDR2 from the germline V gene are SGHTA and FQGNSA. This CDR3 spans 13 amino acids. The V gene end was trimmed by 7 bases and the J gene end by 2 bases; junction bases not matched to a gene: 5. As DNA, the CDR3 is TGTGCCAGCAACGAGGCGGGGGCCTACGAGCAGTACTTC. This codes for CASNEAGAYEQYF. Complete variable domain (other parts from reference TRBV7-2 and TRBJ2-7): GAGVSQSPSNKVTEKGKDVELRCDPISGHTALYWYRQSLGQGLEFLIYFQGNSAPDKSGLPSDRFSAERTGGSVSTLTIQRTQQEDSAVYLCASNEAGAYEQYFGPGTRLTVT.

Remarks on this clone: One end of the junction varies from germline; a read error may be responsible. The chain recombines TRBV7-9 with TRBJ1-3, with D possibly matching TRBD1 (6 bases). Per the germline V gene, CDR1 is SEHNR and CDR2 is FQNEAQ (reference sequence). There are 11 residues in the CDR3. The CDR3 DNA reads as TGTGCCAGCAGCTTAAAGGGGGACCCCTCTTTT. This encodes CASSLKGDPSF.

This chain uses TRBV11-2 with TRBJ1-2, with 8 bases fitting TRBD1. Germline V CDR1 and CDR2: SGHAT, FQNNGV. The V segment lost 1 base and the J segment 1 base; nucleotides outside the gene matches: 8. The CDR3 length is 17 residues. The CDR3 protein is CASSLAFRQGSNYGYTF. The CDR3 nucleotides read TGTGCCAGCAGCTTAGCATTCCGACAGGGGAGTAACTATGGCTACACCTTC.

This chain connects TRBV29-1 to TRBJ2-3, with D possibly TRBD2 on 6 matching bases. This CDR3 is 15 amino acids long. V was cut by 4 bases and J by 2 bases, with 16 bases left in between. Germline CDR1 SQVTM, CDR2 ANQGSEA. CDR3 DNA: TGCAGCGTTGGTGGCGGGACTCGATTCACAGATACGCAGTATTTT. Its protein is CSVGGGTRFTDTQYF.

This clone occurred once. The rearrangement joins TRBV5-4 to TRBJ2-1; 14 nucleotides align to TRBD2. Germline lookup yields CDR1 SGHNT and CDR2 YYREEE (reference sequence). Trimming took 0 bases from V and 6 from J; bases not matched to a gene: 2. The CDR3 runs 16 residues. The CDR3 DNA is TGTGCCAGCAGCTTGGGACTAGCGGGGGGGCTCAATGAGCAGTTCTTC. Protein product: CASSLGLAGGLNEQFF. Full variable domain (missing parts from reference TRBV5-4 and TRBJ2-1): ETGVTQSPTHLIKTRGQQVTLRCSSQSGHNTVSWYQQALGQGPQFIFQYYREEENGRGNFPPRFSGLQFPNYSSELNVNALELDDSALYLCASSLGLAGGLNEQFFGPGTRLTVL.

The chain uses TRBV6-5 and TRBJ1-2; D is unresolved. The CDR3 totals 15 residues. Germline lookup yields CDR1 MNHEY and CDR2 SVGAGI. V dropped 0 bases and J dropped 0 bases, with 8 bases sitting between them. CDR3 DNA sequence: TGTGCCAGCAGTTACTCTACGGGCGCTAACTATGGCTACACCTTC. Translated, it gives CASSYSTGANYGYTF.

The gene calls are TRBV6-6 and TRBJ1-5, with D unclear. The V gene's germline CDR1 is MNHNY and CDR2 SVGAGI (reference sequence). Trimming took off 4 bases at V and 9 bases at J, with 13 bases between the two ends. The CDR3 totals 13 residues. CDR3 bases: TGTGCCAGCAGTTTCACAGACTTCGGGCCCCAGCATTTT. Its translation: CASSFTDFGPQHF.

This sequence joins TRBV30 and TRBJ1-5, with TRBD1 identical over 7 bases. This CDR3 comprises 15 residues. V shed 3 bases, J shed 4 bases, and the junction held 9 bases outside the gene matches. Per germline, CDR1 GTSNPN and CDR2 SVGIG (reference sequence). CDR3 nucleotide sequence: TGTGCCTGGAGCGCCCCGGGACAGTCTAATCAGCCCCAGCATTTT. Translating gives CAWSAPGQSNQPQHF.